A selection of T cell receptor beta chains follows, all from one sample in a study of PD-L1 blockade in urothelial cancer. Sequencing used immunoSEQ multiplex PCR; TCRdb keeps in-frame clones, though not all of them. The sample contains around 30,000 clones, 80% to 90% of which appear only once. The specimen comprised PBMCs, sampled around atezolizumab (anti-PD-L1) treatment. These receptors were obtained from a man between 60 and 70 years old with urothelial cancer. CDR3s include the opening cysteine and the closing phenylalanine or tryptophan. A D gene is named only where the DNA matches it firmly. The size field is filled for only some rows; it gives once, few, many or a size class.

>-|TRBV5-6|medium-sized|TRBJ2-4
CASSLTQNIQYF
TGTGCCAGCAGCCTAACCCAAAACATTCAGTACTTC
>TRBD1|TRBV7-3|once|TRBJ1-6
CASSVAPGQQNSPLHF
TGTGCCAGCAGCGTAGCGCCGGGACAGCAGAATTCACCCCTCCACTTT
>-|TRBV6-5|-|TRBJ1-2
CASSSSRFGYTF
TGTGCCAGCAGTTCCTCTAGATTTGGCTACACCTTC
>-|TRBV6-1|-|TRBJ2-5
CASSDPGGRETQYF
TGTGCCAGCAGTGACCCCGGGGGGCGGGAGACCCAGTACTTC
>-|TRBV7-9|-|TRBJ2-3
CASSFQGSDTQYF
TGTGCCAGCAGCTTCCAGGGTTCAGATACGCAGTATTTT
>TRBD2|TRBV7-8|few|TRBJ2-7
CASSLAGRGGRSYEQYF
TGTGCCAGCAGCTTAGCTGGGCGGGGGGGCCGGTCCTACGAGCAGTACTTC
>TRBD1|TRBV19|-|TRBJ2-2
CASSIDHRGTGELFF
TGTGCCAGTAGTATCGATCACAGGGGCACCGGGGAGCTGTTTTTT
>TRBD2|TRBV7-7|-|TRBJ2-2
CASTPSGRAGTGELFF
TGTGCTAGCACCCCATCGGGGAGGGCGGGCACCGGGGAGCTGTTTTTT
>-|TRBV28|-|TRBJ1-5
CASSLGGGPTRPQHF
TGTGCCAGCAGTTTGGGGGGGGGCCCCACTCGCCCCCAGCATTTT
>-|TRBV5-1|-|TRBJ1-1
CASSGQGGNTEAFF
TGCGCCAGCAGCGGGCAGGGAGGGAACACTGAAGCTTTCTTT
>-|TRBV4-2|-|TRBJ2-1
CASSLYGSAMRQFF
TGTGCCAGCAGCTTGTACGGTAGCGCAATGAGGCAGTTCTTC
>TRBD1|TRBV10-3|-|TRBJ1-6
CAISSGQGGSPLHF
TGTGCCATCAGTTCGGGACAGGGAGGTTCACCCCTCCACTTT
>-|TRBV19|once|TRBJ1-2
CASKRAGRNYGYTF
TGTGCCAGTAAGAGGGCAGGACGAAACTATGGCTACACCTTC
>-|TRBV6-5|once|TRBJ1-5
CASSYATAGGQPQHF
TGTGCCAGCAGTTACGCGACAGCCGGGGGTCAGCCCCAGCATTTT
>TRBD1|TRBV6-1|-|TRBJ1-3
CASSESGTGSGNTIYF
TGTGCCAGCAGTGAATCGGGGACAGGCTCTGGAAACACCATATATTTT
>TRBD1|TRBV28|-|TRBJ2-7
CASSLTGQGNSYEQYF
TGTGCCAGCAGTTTAACGGGACAGGGAAATTCCTACGAGCAGTACTTC
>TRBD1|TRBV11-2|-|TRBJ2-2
CASSTGDTNTGELFF
TGTGCCAGCAGCACAGGGGATACGAACACCGGGGAGCTGTTTTTT
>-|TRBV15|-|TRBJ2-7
CATSIAPQGSYEQYF
TGTGCCACAAGCATAGCCCCCCAGGGCTCCTACGAGCAGTACTTC
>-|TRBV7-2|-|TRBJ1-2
CASSRTGTNNYGYTF
TGTGCCAGCAGCCGGACCGGGACAAATAACTATGGCTACACCTTC
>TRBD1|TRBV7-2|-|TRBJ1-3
CASSLGGQGISGNTIYF
TGTGCCAGCAGCTTAGGGGGACAGGGTATTTCTGGAAACACCATATATTTT
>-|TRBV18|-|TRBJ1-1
CASSQTLTGMNTEAFF
TGTGCCAGCTCACAAACCTTAACAGGGATGAACACTGAAGCTTTCTTT
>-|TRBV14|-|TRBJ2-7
CASSQDLSYEQYF
TGTGCCAGCAGCCAAGACCTTTCCTACGAGCAGTACTTC
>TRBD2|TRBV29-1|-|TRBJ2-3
CSVTSGGPTDTQYF
TGCAGCGTGACTAGCGGGGGGCCCACAGATACGCAGTATTTT
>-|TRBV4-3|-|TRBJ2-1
CASSQDREAPTDEQFF
TGCGCCAGCAGCCAAGATCGTGAGGCTCCTACGGATGAGCAGTTCTTC
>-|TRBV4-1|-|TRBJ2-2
CASSLGLWFDSGELFF
TGCGCCAGCAGCCTAGGACTATGGTTCGACAGCGGGGAGCTGTTTTTT
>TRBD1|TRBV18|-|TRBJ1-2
CASSPPTGQGYGYTF
TGTGCCAGCTCACCACCGACAGGGCAGGGGTATGGCTACACCTTC
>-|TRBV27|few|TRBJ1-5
CASSLRPGHHQPQHF
TGTGCCAGCAGTTTAAGGCCGGGACACCATCAGCCCCAGCATTTT
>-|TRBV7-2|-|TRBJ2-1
CASSSELYNEQFF
TGTGCCAGCAGCTCCGAACTCTACAATGAGCAGTTCTTC
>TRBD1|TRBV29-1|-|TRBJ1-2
CSVDENRGVGYTF
TGCAGCGTTGACGAAAACAGGGGAGTCGGCTACACCTTC
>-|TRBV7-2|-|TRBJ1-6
CASTFLTRTVSYNSPLHF
TGTGCCAGCACCTTTCTAACCCGGACAGTATCCTATAATTCACCCCTCCACTTT
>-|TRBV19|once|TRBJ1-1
CASSISTYGETEAFF
TGTGCCAGTAGTATATCTACCTACGGTGAGACTGAAGCTTTCTTT
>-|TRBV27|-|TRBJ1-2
CASKRDTNYGYTF
TGTGCCAGCAAACGGGACACGAACTATGGCTACACCTTC
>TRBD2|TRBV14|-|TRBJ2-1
CASSREEREGQNEQFF
TGTGCCAGCAGCCGAGAGGAGCGGGAGGGCCAAAATGAGCAGTTCTTC
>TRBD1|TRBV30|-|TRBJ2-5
CAWGQGGETQYF
TGTGCCTGGGGACAGGGCGGTGAGACCCAGTACTTC
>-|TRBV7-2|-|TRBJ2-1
CASATGGGLSDEQFF
TGTGCCAGCGCAACAGGGGGGGGGTTGTCGGATGAGCAGTTCTTC
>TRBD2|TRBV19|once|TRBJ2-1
CASSLTSRTDEQFF
TGTGCCAGTAGTTTGACTAGCAGGACTGATGAGCAGTTCTTC
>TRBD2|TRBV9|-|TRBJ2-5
CASSQLAAQESQYF
TGTGCCAGCAGCCAACTAGCGGCACAAGAGTCCCAGTACTTC
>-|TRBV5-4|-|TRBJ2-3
CASSLVHGGGTDTQYF
TGTGCCAGCAGCTTGGTGCACGGAGGGGGCACAGATACGCAGTATTTT
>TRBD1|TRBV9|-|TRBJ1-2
CASSVTDRGRMVTGYTF
TGTGCCAGCAGCGTAACCGACAGGGGGCGCATGGTCACTGGCTACACCTTC
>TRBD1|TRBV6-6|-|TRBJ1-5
CASSEDRAQGNQPQHF
TGTGCCAGCAGCGAGGACAGGGCGCAGGGCAATCAGCCCCAGCATTTT
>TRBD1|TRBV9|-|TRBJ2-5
CASSPRQGRLQETQYF
TGTGCCAGCAGCCCCCGACAGGGCCGACTCCAAGAGACCCAGTACTTC
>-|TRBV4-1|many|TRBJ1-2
CASSQGAASYTF
TGCGCCAGCAGCCAAGGGGCTGCTTCCTACACCTTC
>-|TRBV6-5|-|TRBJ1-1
CASNGAAEAFF
TGTGCCAGCAATGGGGCGGCCGAAGCTTTCTTT
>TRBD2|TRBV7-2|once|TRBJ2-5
CASSRSGEETQYF
TGTGCCAGCAGCCGTAGCGGGGAAGAGACCCAGTACTTC
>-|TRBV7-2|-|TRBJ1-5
CASSFGGNNQPQHF
TGTGCCAGCAGCTTCGGCGGGAACAATCAGCCCCAGCATTTT
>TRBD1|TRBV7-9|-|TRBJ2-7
CASGTGGPHYEQYF
TGTGCCAGCGGTACAGGGGGCCCGCATTACGAGCAGTACTTC
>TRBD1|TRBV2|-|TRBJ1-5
CASSGQGDQPQHF
TGTGCCAGCAGTGGACAGGGGGATCAGCCCCAGCATTTT
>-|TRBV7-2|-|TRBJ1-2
CASSSNQGIHGYTF
TGTGCCAGCAGCTCCAACCAGGGTATTCATGGCTACACCTTC
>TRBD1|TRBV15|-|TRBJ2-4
CATSRAGTDKNIQYF
TGTGCCACCAGCAGAGCAGGGACAGACAAAAACATTCAGTACTTC
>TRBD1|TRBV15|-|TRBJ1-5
CATSRGTGGRRNQPQHF
TGTGCCACCAGCAGAGGAACAGGGGGCAGGCGCAATCAGCCCCAGCATTTT
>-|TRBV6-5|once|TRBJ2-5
CASRLGGLQETQYF
TGTGCCAGCCGACTCGGGGGGCTTCAAGAGACCCAGTACTTC
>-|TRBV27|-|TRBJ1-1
CASSLYGRTEAFF
TGTGCCAGCAGTTTATATGGGAGGACTGAAGCTTTCTTT
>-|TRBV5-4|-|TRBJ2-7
CASSSQQGEAVEQYF
TGTGCCAGCAGCTCACAACAGGGAGAGGCTGTGGAGCAGTACTTC
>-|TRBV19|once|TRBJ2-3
CASRSPQRLSTDTQYF
TGTGCCAGTAGATCCCCTCAGCGGCTTAGCACAGATACGCAGTATTTT
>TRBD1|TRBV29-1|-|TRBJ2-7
CSVEDQAGGSYEQYF
TGCAGCGTTGAAGATCAGGCAGGGGGCTCCTACGAGCAGTACTTC